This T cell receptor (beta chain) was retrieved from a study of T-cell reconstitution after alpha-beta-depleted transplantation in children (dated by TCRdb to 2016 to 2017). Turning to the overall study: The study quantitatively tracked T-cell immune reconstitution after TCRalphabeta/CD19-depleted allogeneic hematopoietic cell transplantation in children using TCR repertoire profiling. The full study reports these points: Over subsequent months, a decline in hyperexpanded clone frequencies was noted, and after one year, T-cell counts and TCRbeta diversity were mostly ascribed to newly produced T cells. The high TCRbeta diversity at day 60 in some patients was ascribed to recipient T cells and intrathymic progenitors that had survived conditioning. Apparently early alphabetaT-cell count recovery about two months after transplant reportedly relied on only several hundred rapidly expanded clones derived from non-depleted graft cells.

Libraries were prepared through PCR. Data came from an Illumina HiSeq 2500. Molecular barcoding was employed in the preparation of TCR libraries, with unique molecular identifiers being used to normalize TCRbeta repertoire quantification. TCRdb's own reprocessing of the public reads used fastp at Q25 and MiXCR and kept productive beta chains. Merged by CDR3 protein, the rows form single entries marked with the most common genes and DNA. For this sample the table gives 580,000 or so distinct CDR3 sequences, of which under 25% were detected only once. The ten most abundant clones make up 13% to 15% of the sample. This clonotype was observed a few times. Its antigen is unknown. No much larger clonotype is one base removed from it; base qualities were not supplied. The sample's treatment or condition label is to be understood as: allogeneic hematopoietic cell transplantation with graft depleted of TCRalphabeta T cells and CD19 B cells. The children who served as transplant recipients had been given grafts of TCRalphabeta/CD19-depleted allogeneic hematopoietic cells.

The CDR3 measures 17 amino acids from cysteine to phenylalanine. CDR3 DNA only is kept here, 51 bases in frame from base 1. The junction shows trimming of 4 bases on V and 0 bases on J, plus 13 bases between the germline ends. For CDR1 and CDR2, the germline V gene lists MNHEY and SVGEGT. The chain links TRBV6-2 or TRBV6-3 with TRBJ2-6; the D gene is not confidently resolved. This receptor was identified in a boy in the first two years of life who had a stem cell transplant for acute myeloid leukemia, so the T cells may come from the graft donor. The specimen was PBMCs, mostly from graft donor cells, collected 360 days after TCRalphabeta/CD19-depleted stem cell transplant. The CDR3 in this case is CASSSRASLSGANVLTF. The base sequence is TGTGCCAGCAGTTCCCGGGCTTCCCTCTCTGGGGCCAACGTCCTGACTTTC.